These 18 T cell receptor beta chains came from one sample sequenced in a study of T cell responses to AZD1222 COVID-19 vaccine (dated by TCRdb to 2020 to 2022). Sample time point, as interpreted from the label and publication: about 28 days (+/-7) after the second vaccine dose. The library was built by means of the immunoSEQ multiplex PCR assay. TCRdb obtained this table from immuneACCESS and retained in-frame rearrangements with V and J assigned. These tables miss some clones; where compared with another copy, unresolved V genes account for less than half of the shortfall, and the remainder is unexplained. Present in this sample are under 200,000 clones, around 88% of which were seen just once. Around 1% of the sample lies in the top ten. The source material was peripheral blood, sampled 28 days after the second AZD1222 dose. The receptors come from an adult who received the AZD1222 COVID-19 vaccine.

This clone was counted only a few times. This chain links TRBV7-6 with TRBJ2-2, with 7 bases identical to TRBD1. V lost 5 bases, J lost 2 bases, and 14 bases stayed unmatched. The CDR3 runs to 18 residues. Per germline, CDR1 SGHVS and CDR2 FNYEAQ. The CDR3 nucleotides read TGTGCCAGCAGCCGCGGTGGGTACAGGGGAAGAAACACCGGGGAGCTGTTTTTT. It specifies CASSRGGYRGRNTGELFF.

The chain recombines TRBV12-3 or TRBV12-4 with TRBJ2-5, with D perhaps TRBD1 (5 bases). This CDR3 has 12 residues. V lost 5 bases, J lost 5 bases, and 9 bases lay in between. The CDR3 protein is CASSASGETQYF. As DNA, the CDR3 is TGTGCCAGCAGTGCCTCAGGGGAGACCCAGTACTTC.

The chain uses TRBV9 and TRBJ1-1; D gene ambiguous. Trimming removed 0 bases at V and 6 bases at J, with 9 bases between. This CDR3 is 13 amino acids long. Germline V gene lookup returns CDR1 SGDLS and CDR2 YYNGEE. The CDR3 region has the DNA TGTGCCAGCAGCGTAGGGGGTGGGCCTGAAGCTTTCTTT. It translates to CASSVGGGPEAFF.

V usage is TRBV19 and J usage is TRBJ1-2, with 10 bases fitting TRBD1. The ends lost 4 bases at V and 3 bases at J; junction bases unmatched: 8. CDR1 and CDR2 from the germline V gene are LNHDA and SQIVND (reference sequence). This CDR3 is 16 amino acids long. The CDR3 DNA sequence: TGTGCCAGTAGTAACGGACAGGGGGGAATATACTATGGCTACACCTTC. It specifies CASSNGQGGIYYGYTF.

The rearrangement joins TRBV4-3 to TRBJ1-3; a weak D match, TRBD1 (5 bases). The CDR3 spans 15 residues. Germline CDR1 LGHNA, CDR2 YSLEER. V was pared by 9 bases and J by 4 bases, with 19 bases between. For the CDR3, the DNA is TGCGCCAGTAGTAGAGGGGCCCTCCGGGGAAACACCATATATTTT. Translated: CASSRGALRGNTIYF.

The gene calls are TRBV12-3 or TRBV12-4 and TRBJ2-7; D is undetermined. Between the trimmed V and J ends, which lost 5 bases and 6 bases, there was a span of 11 bases. The CDR3 consists of 12 residues. CDR3 nucleotides: TGTGCCAGCAGTCCAACCACCCTCGAGCAGTACTTC. Translating gives CASSPTTLEQYF.

The V call is TRBV4-3, the J call TRBJ2-7; D uncertain. With 0 bases removed from V and 5 bases from J, the gap between germline ends came to 8 bases. CDR1 and CDR2 (germline): LGHNA, YSLEER. This CDR3 is 13 amino acids long. As DNA, the CDR3 is TGCGCCAGCAGCCAAGATCGAGCCCACGAGCAGTACTTC. Encoded protein: CASSQDRAHEQYF.

V and J are TRBV3-1 (or the pseudogene TRBV3-2) and TRBJ2-4, with D possibly matching TRBD2 (6 bases). This CDR3 spans 15 amino acids. V shed 0 bases and J shed 1 base, with 7 bases lying between them. Germline CDR1 is LGHDT and CDR2 is YNNKEL (reference sequence). CDR3 DNA: TGTGCCAGCAGCCAAGAAGGAGGGGCCAAAAACATTCAGTACTTC. It yields the protein CASSQEGGAKNIQYF.

The CDR3 DNA follows: TGTGCCAGCAGCTGGGGGACAGGGTTATCCGGGGAGCTGTTTTTT. It specifies CASSWGTGLSGELFF. V usage is TRBV5-6 and J usage is TRBJ2-2, with 9 bases aligning to TRBD1. The CDR3 runs 15 residues. V lost 3 bases, J lost 6 bases, and 6 bases stayed unmatched. Per germline, CDR1 SGHDT and CDR2 YYEEEE.

V is TRBV6-4 and J is TRBJ1-4; 9 bases line up with TRBD1. This CDR3 is built from 18 residues. J lost 5 bases, V lost 2 bases, and 12 bases had no gene match. Germline CDR1 is MRHNA and CDR2 is SNTAGT. DNA of the CDR3: TGTGCCAGCAGTGACAAACGCCGCCGGGACAGGGCCAATGAAAAACTGTTTTTT. It codes for CASSDKRRRDRANEKLFF.

V and J are TRBV6-5 and TRBJ1-5, with 10 bases matching TRBD1. CDR3 length: 14 residues. Trimming removed 8 bases from V and 3 bases from J; junction bases left unmatched: 4. The V gene's germline CDR1 is MNHEY and CDR2 SVGAGI. CDR3 region: CASRGQGFNQPQHF. The CDR3 DNA reads TGTGCCAGCCGGGGACAGGGGTTCAATCAGCCCCAGCATTTT.

V and J are TRBV11-2 and TRBJ2-7; 10 bases map to TRBD2. The CDR3 totals 14 residues. Germline CDR1 SGHAT, CDR2 FQNNGV. V shed 6 bases and J 6 bases; nucleotides not matched to a gene: 8. The CDR3 loop reads CASRDTSGDIEQYF. CDR3 bases: TGTGCCAGCAGGGATACTAGCGGGGACATCGAGCAGTACTTC.

The rearrangement uses TRBV25-1 and TRBJ1-4; 7 nucleotides align to TRBD1. This CDR3 is 14 amino acids long. CDR1 MGHDK and CDR2 SYGVNS come from the germline V gene. The V and J ends lost 6 bases and 4 bases, in that order; junction bases with no gene match: 5. The CDR3 coding sequence is TGTGCCAGCAGACAGACAGGGATTAATGAAAAACTGTTTTTT. Its protein is CASRQTGINEKLFF.

V and J are TRBV6-2 or TRBV6-3 and TRBJ2-5; TRBD2 matches at 11 bases. This CDR3 has 19 amino acids. The V gene end was trimmed by 1 base and the J gene end by 4 bases; junction bases not matched to a gene: 14. From germline, CDR1 is MNHEY and CDR2 SVGEGT. The CDR3 is CASSYFYLSGGAERETQYF. In DNA form, the CDR3 reads TGTGCCAGCAGTTACTTCTACCTTAGCGGGGGGGCCGAACGAGAGACCCAGTACTTC.

The DNA of the CDR3 is TGTGCCAGCAGTGAATTGAGTGAGACTAACTATGGCTACACCTTC. Its protein is CASSELSETNYGYTF. The V call is TRBV25-1, the J call TRBJ1-2; D ambiguous. CDR1 MGHDK and CDR2 SYGVNS come from the germline V gene. Trimming left V 1 base short and J 0 bases short, with 9 bases between. This CDR3 is built from 15 residues.

The chain uses TRBV11-2 and TRBJ2-1, with D perhaps given as TRBD1 or TRBD2 (5 bases each). CDR3 length equals 15 residues. With 5 bases removed from V and 2 bases from J, the gap between germline ends came to 13 bases. From germline, CDR1 is SGHAT and CDR2 FQNNGV. Written as DNA, the CDR3 is TGTGCCAGCAGCCAGGTTCGGGGCGCCTACAATGAGCAGTTCTTC. It specifies CASSQVRGAYNEQFF.

The genes are TRBV10-3 and TRBJ1-1; no definite D call. Germline V CDR1 and CDR2: ENHRY, SYGVKD. V was clipped by 11 bases and J by 0 bases, with 10 bases between them. This CDR3 has 12 residues. CDR3 in DNA: TGTGCCGCCAGATCGGTGAACACTGAAGCTTTCTTT. Protein: CAARSVNTEAFF.

The rearrangement links TRBV5-8 to TRBJ1-1; D possibly corresponds to TRBD1 (6 bases). This CDR3 is 15 amino acids long. Trimming removed 2 bases from V and 0 bases from J, with 11 bases in between. CDR1 and CDR2 from the germline V gene are SGHTS and YDEGEE. The CDR3 here is CASSFTGQMNTEAFF. The CDR3 coding sequence is TGTGCCAGCAGCTTCACGGGACAAATGAACACTGAAGCTTTCTTT.